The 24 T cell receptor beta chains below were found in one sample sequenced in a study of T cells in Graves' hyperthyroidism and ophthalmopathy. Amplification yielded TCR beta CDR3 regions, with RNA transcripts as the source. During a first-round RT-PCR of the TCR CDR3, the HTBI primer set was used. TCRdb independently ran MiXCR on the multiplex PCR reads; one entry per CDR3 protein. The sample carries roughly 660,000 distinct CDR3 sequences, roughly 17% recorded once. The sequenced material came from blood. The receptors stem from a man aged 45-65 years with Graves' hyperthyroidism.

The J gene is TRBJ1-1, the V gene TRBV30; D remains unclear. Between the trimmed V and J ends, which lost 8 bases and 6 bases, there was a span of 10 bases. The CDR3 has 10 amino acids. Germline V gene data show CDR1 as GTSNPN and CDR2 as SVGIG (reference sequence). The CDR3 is CAGLYAEAFF. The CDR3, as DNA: TGTGCCGGACTATACGCTGAAGCTTTCTTT.

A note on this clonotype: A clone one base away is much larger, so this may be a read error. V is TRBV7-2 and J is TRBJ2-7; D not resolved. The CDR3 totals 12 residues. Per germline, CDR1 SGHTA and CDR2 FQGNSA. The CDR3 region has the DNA TGTGCCAGCCGCGAAAGTCCCCTCGAGAAGTACTTC. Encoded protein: CASRESPLEKYF. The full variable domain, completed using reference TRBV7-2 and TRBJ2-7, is GAGVSQSPSNKVTEKGKDVELRCDPISGHTALYWYRQSLGQGLEFLIYFQGNSAPDKSGLPSDRFSAERTGGSVSTLTIQRTQQEDSAVYLCASRESPLEKYFGPGTRLTVT.

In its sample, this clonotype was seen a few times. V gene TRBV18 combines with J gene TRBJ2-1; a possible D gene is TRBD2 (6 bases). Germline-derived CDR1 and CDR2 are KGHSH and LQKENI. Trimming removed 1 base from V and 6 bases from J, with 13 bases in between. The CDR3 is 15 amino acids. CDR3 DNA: TGTGCCAGCTCACCACGGTCGGGAGTTGGCAATGAGCAGTTCTTC. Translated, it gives CASSPRSGVGNEQFF.

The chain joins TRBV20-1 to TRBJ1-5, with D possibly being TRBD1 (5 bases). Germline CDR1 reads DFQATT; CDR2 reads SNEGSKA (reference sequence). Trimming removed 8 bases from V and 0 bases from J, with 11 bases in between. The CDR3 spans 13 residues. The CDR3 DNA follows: TGCAGTATTGGACAACTTAGCAATCAGCCCCAGCATTTT. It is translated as CSIGQLSNQPQHF.

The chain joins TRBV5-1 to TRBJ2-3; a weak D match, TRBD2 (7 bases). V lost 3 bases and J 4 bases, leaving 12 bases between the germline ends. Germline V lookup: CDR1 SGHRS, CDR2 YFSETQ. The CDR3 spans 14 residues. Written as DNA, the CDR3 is TGCGCCAGCAGCTCTGGGGGGGGCCCAGATACGCAGTATTTT. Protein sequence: CASSSGGGPDTQYF.

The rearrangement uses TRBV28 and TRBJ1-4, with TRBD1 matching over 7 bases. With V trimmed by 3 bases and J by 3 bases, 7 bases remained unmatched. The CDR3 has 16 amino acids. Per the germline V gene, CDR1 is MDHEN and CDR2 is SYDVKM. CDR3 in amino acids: CASSFTGDTANEKLFF. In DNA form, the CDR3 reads TGTGCCAGCAGTTTTACAGGGGACACGGCTAATGAAAAACTGTTTTTT. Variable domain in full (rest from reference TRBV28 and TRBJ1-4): DVKVTQSSRYLVKRTGEKVFLECVQDMDHENMFWYRQDPGLGLRLIYFSYDVKMKEKGDIPEGYSVSREKKERFSLILESASTNQTSMYLCASSFTGDTANEKLFFGSGTQLSVL.

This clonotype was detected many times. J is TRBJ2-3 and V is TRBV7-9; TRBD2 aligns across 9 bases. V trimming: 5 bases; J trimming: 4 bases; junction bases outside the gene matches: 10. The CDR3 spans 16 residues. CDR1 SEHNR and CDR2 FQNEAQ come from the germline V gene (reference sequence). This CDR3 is CASSPGGLALADTQYF. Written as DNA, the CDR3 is TGTGCCAGCAGCCCCGGTGGACTAGCGTTGGCAGATACGCAGTATTTT.

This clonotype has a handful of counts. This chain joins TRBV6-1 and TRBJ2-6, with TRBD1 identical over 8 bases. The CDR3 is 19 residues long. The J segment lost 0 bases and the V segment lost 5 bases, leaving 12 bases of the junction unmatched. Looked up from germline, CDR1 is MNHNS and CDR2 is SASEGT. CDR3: CASSLGLGTGSSGANVLTF. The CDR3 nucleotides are TGTGCCAGCAGTTTAGGGCTGGGGACAGGCAGCTCTGGGGCCAACGTCCTGACTTTC.

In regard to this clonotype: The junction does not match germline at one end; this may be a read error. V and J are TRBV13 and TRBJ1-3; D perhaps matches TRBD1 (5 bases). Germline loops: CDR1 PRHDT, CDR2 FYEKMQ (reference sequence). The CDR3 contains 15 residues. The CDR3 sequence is CASSFQGSRGNIIYF. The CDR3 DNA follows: TGTGCCAGCAGCTTTCAGGGAAGTCGTGGAAACATCATATATTTT.

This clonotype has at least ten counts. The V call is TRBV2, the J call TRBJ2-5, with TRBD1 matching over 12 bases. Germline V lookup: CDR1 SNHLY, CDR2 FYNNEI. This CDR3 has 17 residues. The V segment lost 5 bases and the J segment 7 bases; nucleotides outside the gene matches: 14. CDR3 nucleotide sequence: TGTGCCAGCAGTCTCATGCAACCGGGACAGGGGGCCGGGACCCAGTACTTC. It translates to CASSLMQPGQGAGTQYF. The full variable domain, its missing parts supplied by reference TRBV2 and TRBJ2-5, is EPEVTQTPSHQVTQMGQEVILRCVPISNHLYFYWYRQILGQKVEFLVSFYNNEISEKSEIFDDQFSVERPDGSNFTLKIRSTKLEDSAMYFCASSLMQPGQGAGTQYFGPGTRLLVL.

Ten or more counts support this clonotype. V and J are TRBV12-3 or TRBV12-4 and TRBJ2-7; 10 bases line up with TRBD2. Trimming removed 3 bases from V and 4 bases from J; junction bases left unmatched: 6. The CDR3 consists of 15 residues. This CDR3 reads CASSLGLAGVYEQYF. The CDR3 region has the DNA TGTGCCAGCAGTTTGGGGCTAGCGGGAGTGTACGAGCAGTACTTC.

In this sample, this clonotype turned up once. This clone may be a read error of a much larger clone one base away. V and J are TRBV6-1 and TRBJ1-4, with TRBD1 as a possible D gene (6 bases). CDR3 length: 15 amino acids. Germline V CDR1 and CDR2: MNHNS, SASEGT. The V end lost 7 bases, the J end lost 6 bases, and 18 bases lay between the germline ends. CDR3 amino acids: CASIFGQTIDEKLFF. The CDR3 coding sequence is TGTGCCAGCATCTTCGGACAGACCATTGATGAAAAACTGTTTTTT.

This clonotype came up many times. The CDR3 loop reads CASRLSREASLNSPLHF. As DNA, the CDR3 is TGTGCCAGCAGACTATCCAGGGAGGCAAGTCTAAATTCACCCCTCCACTTT. The V and J genes are TRBV12-3 or TRBV12-4 and TRBJ1-6, with D tentatively TRBD1 (5 bases). The CDR3 consists of 17 residues. Trimming stripped 6 bases from V and 7 bases from J, with 22 bases between.

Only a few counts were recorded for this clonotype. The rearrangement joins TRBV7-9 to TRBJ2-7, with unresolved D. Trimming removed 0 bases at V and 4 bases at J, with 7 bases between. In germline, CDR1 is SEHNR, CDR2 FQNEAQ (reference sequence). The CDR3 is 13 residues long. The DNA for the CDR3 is TGTGCCAGCAGCTTAGCCGCGCAGTACGAGCAGTACTTC. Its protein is CASSLAAQYEQYF.

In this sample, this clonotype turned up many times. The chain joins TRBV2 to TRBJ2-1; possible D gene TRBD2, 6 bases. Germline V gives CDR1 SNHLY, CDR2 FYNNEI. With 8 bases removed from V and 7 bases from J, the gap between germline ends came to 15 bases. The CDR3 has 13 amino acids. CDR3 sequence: CASREPPNNEQFF. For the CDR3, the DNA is TGTGCCAGCCGGGAGCCCCCGAATAATGAGCAGTTCTTC.

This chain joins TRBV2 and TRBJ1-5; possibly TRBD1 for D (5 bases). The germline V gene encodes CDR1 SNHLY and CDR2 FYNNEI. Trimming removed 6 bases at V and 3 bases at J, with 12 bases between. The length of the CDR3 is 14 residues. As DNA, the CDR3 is TGTGCCAGCAGCCGGGGACTGCCCAATCAGCCCCAGCATTTT. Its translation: CASSRGLPNQPQHF.

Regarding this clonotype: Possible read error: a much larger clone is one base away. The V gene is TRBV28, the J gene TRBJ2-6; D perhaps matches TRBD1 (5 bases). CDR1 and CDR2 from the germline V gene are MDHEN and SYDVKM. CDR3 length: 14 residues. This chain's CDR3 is CASSPRPGANALTF. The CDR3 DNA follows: TGTGCCAGCAGCCCCAGACCTGGGGCCAACGCCCTGACTTTC. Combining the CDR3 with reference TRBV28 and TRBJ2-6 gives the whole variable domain DVKVTQSSRYLVKRTGEKVFLECVQDMDHENMFWYRQDPGLGLRLIYFSYDVKMKEKGDIPEGYSVSREKKERFSLILESASTNQTSMYLCASSPRPGANALTFGAGSRLTVL.

The CDR3 sequence is CASRKGDFNQPQHF. Here the CDR3 DNA reads TGTGCCAGCAGGAAGGGGGACTTCAATCAGCCCCAGCATTTT. The chain combines TRBV6-1 with TRBJ1-5, with D maybe TRBD1 (6 bases). Looked up from germline, CDR1 is MNHNS and CDR2 is SASEGT. Trimming stripped 6 bases from V and 3 bases from J, with 12 bases between. This CDR3 is built from 14 residues.

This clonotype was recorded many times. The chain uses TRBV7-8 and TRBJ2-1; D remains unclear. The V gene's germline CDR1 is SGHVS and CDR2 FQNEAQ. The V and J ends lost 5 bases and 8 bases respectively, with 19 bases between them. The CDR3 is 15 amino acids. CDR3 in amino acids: CASSRRLPPGHEQFF. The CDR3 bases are TGTGCCAGCAGCCGACGGTTACCTCCCGGTCATGAGCAGTTCTTC.

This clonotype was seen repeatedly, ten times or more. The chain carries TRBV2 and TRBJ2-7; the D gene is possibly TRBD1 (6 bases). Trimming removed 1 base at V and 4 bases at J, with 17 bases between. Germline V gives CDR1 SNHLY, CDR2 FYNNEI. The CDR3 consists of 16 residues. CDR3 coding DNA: TGTGCCAGCAGTGAAGGGGGTGGGCAGGGGATTTACGAGCAGTACTTC. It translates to CASSEGGGQGIYEQYF.

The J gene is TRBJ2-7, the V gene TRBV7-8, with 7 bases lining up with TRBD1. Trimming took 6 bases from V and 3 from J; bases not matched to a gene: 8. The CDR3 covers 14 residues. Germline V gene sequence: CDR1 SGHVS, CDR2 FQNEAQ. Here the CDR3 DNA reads TGTGCCAGCAGTCCGACGACAGGGCGCTACGAGCAGTACTTC. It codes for CASSPTTGRYEQYF. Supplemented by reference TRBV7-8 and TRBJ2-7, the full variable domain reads GAGVSQSPRYKVAKRGQDVALRCDPISGHVSLFWYQQALGQGPEFLTYFQNEAQLDKSGLPSDRFFAERPEGSVSTLKIQRTQQEDSAVYLCASSPTTGRYEQYFGPGTRLTVT.

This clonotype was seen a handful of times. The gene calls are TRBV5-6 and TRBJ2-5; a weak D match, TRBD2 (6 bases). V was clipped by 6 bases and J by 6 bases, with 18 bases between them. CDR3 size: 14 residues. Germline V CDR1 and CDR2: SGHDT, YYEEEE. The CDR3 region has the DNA TGTGCCAGCATAATCTCGGGGAGGCCGAAGACCCAGTACTTC. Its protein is CASIISGRPKTQYF.

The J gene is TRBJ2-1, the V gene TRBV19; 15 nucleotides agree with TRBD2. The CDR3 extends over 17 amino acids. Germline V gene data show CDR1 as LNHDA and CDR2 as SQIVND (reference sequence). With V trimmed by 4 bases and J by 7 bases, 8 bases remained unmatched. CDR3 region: CASSTLGLAGGANEQFF. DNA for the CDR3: TGTGCCAGTAGTACTTTGGGACTAGCGGGAGGAGCGAATGAGCAGTTCTTC.

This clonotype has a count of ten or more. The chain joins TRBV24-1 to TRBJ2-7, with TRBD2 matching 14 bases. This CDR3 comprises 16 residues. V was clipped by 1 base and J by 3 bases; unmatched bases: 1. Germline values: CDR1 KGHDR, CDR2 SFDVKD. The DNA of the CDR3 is TGTGCCACCAGTGATTTCGGGACTAGCGGGAGCTACGAGCAGTACTTC. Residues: CATSDFGTSGSYEQYF.